This note documents a single T cell receptor (beta chain) sequence. The antigen it recognizes is unknown. There are no base qualities to consult, and no much larger clone falls within one base. Collaborating institutions collected whole blood in K2EDTA tubes following their own protocols. Collaborator samples were shipped for TCRbeta analysis as frozen whole blood, isolated PBMCs, or DNA extracted from either sample type. This entry belongs to a study of blood T cell repertoires in COVID-19 (dated by TCRdb to the early 2020s). For the wider study: Samples from collaborators originated in the United States, Italy and Spain and spanned both the acute and convalescent phases of COVID-19. The prospective study material was composed of cDNA or gDNA derived from T cells, B-cell-depleted T cells, or PBMCs. The dataset comprised deeply sampled blood TCRbeta repertoires from subjects exposed to, actively infected with, or recovered from COVID-19. A freely available public database, intended as a resource for researchers studying the immune response to SARS-CoV-2, is where the repertoires were released. The samples were drawn from two sources: the first 160 participants of the ongoing ImmuneRACE study, and 1,254 subjects contributed by 6 global collaborators. Nearly every sample came with metadata listing a de-identified subject ID, COVID-19 status, age in years and sex. Where available, HLA class I and class II types were obtained from metadata supplied by the sample provider rather than from assay-based typing.

V trim: 5 bases; J trim: 8 bases; unmatched bases: 5. Taken from cysteine to phenylalanine, the CDR3 has 13 residues. Of the read, only the CDR3 DNA is kept; its 39 bases are in frame from base 1. The germline V gene specifies SGHTA as CDR1 and FQGNSA as CDR2. TCRbeta CDR3 regions were amplified from genomic DNA by means of the immunoSEQ Assay, a bias-controlled multiplex PCR. Processing in the source paper ran as follows. The number of nucleated cells in each sample was estimated from the amplification of reference gene primers within the assay. Sequence reads were collapsed and filtered to measure the absolute abundance of every unique TCRbeta CDR3 rearrangement. For each sample, productive Simpson clonality was calculated as the square root of Simpson's diversity index across productive rearrangements. TCRdb holds this immuneACCESS table with in-frame rearrangements only. Some clones are missing; in checked studies, unresolved V genes explain under half, and the rest has no known cause. V and J calls and clone size are those listed in that table; D and trimming were worked out from the DNA. For this sample the table gives a few hundred thousand clones, of which approximately 90% were detected only once. The ten top clones hold approximately 4% of the sample.

Overall study results and their limits: The quantity of clinical and demographic metadata differed by source and by participant and was supplied without curation.

Recombination connected TRBV7-2 to TRBJ1-2, and TRBD1 matches 10 of the central bases. Sequences were obtained from peripheral blood. The TCR sequence derives from a woman between 45 and 65 years old with active or convalescent COVID-19. At the DNA level, the sequence is TGTGCCAGCAGCCGTGGGACAGGGGAAGGCTACACCTTC. The encoded protein is CASSRGTGEGYTF.